This TCR beta chain was identified in a study of T cell responses to AZD1222 COVID-19 vaccine. Repertoires were generated with immunoSEQ multiplex PCR, while TCRdb's copy carries only in-frame clones and drops some. The table lists about 120,000 clones, around nine tenths of them singletons, with roughly 3.5% in the top ten. V lost 1 base, J lost 6 bases, and 4 bases lay in between. Germline V gene sequence: CDR1 LGHDT, CDR2 YNNKEL (reference sequence). The CDR3 contains 12 residues. This clonotype was sampled from an adult in good health. The chain carries TRBV3-1 (or the pseudogene TRBV3-2) and TRBJ1-5; D gene uncertain. This specimen was peripheral blood, taken on day 0 of AZD1222 vaccination. CDR3 protein: CASSQGTQPQHF. As DNA, the CDR3 is TGTGCCAGCAGCCAAGGGACTCAGCCCCAGCATTTT.